These 10 T cell receptor beta chains came from one sample sequenced in a study of blood T cell repertoires in COVID-19. Method: immunoSEQ multiplex PCR; TCRdb's copy keeps in-frame clones and lacks some. The sample consists of fewer than 650,000 clones, 70% to 90% of them appearing once. Sequenced input: peripheral blood. The receptors here all came from a woman in her forties or fifties with COVID-19, enrolled during active disease.

CDR3 amino acids: CACGQGRQPQHF. Written as DNA, the CDR3 is TGTGCCTGCGGACAGGGGAGGCAGCCCCAGCATTTT. This sequence joins TRBV30 and TRBJ1-5; 9 nucleotides match TRBD1. Trimming cost V 6 bases and J 7 bases; bases outside gene matches: 4. This CDR3 spans 12 amino acids. Germline V gene data show CDR1 as GTSNPN and CDR2 as SVGIG (reference sequence).

The chain recombines TRBV5-1 with TRBJ1-2; maybe TRBD1 (6 bases). The ends were cut back, 5 bases at V and 5 bases at J, with 7 bases in the middle. The CDR3 runs 11 residues. Germline CDR1 is SGHRS and CDR2 is YFSETQ. The CDR3 DNA reads as TGCGCCAGCAGACAGGGTTATGGCTACACCTTC. This encodes CASRQGYGYTF.

This chain uses TRBV18 with TRBJ2-2; TRBD2 agrees at 7 bases. The CDR3 has 16 amino acids. Germline values: CDR1 KGHSH, CDR2 LQKENI. V was clipped by 8 bases and J by 4 bases; unmatched bases: 13. The CDR3 spells CASAFSAGVPTGELFF. DNA for the CDR3: TGTGCCAGCGCTTTCTCCGCGGGGGTTCCCACCGGGGAGCTGTTTTTT.

The chain is built from TRBV6-5 and TRBJ1-5, with 11 positions matching TRBD1. The CDR3 is 14 residues long. The trim removed 6 bases at V and 7 bases at J, leaving 5 bases unmatched. The V gene's germline CDR1 is MNHEY and CDR2 SVGAGI. DNA for the CDR3: TGTGCCAGCAGGGACAGGGGGCGCTTCCAGCCCCAGCATTTT. This translates into CASRDRGRFQPQHF.

The V call is TRBV3-1 (or the pseudogene TRBV3-2), the J call TRBJ1-6, with 10 bases lining up with TRBD1. Trimming took 2 bases from V and 10 from J; bases not matched to a gene: 5. Per the germline V gene, CDR1 is LGHDT and CDR2 is YNNKEL (reference sequence). The CDR3 has 15 amino acids. CDR3 DNA sequence: TGTGCCAGCAGCCAATTAGACAGGGGGCAGTCACCCCTCCACTTT. Amino acids: CASSQLDRGQSPLHF.

This clone was detected once. Other DNA variants within this sample encode the same CDR3. The chain is built from TRBV12-3 or TRBV12-4 and TRBJ1-2; no firm D call. The CDR3 loop spans 12 amino acids. Trimming removed 3 bases at V and 5 bases at J, with 7 bases between. CDR3 bases: TGTGCCAGCAGTTTGGAGGGTTATGGCTACACCTTC. Protein sequence: CASSLEGYGYTF.

The chain joins TRBV6-6 to TRBJ2-7; D perhaps matches TRBD1 (5 bases). V shed 5 bases and J shed 5 bases, with 25 bases lying between them. Germline values: CDR1 MNHNY, CDR2 SVGAGI (reference sequence). There are 17 residues in the CDR3. The chain's CDR3 is CASSHFQGEGSSDEQYF. CDR3 bases: TGTGCCAGCAGTCATTTCCAGGGCGAAGGGTCGTCGGACGAGCAGTACTTC.

As DNA, the CDR3 is TGTGCCTGGAGTCGGGACAGGGGAGGTCACTATGGCTACACCTTC. Translation gives CAWSRDRGGHYGYTF. V usage is TRBV30 and J usage is TRBJ1-2, with 10 nucleotides matching TRBD1. The CDR3 contains 15 residues. CDR1 GTSNPN and CDR2 SVGIG come from the germline V gene (reference sequence). The V gene end was trimmed by 2 bases and the J gene end by 3 bases; junction bases not matched to a gene: 6.

DNA for the CDR3: TGCGCCAGCAGCGCCCGACAGGGGGACACTGAAGCTTTCTTT. Residues: CASSARQGDTEAFF. V and J are TRBV5-1 and TRBJ1-1; 9 positions match TRBD1. CDR3 length: 14 amino acids. Germline V gives CDR1 SGHRS, CDR2 YFSETQ. The trim removed 4 bases at V and 3 bases at J, leaving 4 bases unmatched.

This clone was counted only a few times. This chain joins TRBV5-6 and TRBJ1-5; D remains unclear. CDR1 and CDR2 (germline): SGHDT, YYEEEE. V lost 2 bases, J lost 2 bases, and 14 bases lay in between. CDR3 length: 16 amino acids. For the CDR3, the DNA is TGTGCCAGCAGCTTCCGGAGAGGGCATGGCAATCAGCCCCAGCATTTT. Protein sequence: CASSFRRGHGNQPQHF.